This T cell receptor beta chain came from a study of PD-1 blockade in mismatch repair-deficient tumors. Generated by immunoSEQ multiplex PCR, the TCRdb table keeps only in-frame clones and is missing some. Altogether 40,000 to 60,000 clones are present, 81% being singletons, with the ten largest covering roughly 8.1%. TCR sequencing covered three patients who responded to pembrolizumab. This specimen was peripheral blood, taken more than 19 weeks after starting pembrolizumab. This TCR came from an adult with mismatch repair-deficient cancer.

DNA for the CDR3: TGTGCCAGCAGCTTCAATACAGAATATGGCTACACCTTC. Protein product: CASSFNTEYGYTF. The gene calls are TRBV7-3 and TRBJ1-2; D is uncertain. The CDR3 loop spans 13 amino acids. Trimming shortened V by 3 bases and J by 5 bases, and 10 bases separated the two germline ends. The germline CDR1 and CDR2 sequences are SGHTA and FQGTGA.